This T cell receptor beta chain appears in the sequencing data of a study of cytomegalovirus exposure and HLA in healthy donors. As for the study in general: An earlier analysis found fewer than 140 million unique TCR beta sequences from 150 million to 200 million T cells. Study-wide findings and caveats: The authors enumerated roughly 180 TCR beta chains as linked to cytomegalovirus. Most TCR sequences were rare, but some public TCRs occurred in many donors. Later analysis indicated greater clonal expansion among HLA-associated TCR beta chains than among equally common other chains.

The germline V and J ends were trimmed by 0 bases and 7 bases, with 24 bases remaining between them. The CDR3 is 18 residues long. The germline CDR1 and CDR2 sequences are LGHNA and YSLEER. With regard to this clone: No antigen is known for it.

The primer mix had 60 Vbeta and 13 Jbeta primers. Profiling relied on immunoSEQ multiplex PCR, and the TCRdb table lists in-frame clones only, not all of them. The sample consists of 150,000 or so clones, roughly 80% of them appearing once. Sequenced sample: PBMCs. The genes are TRBV4-3 and TRBJ1-2, with D possibly being TRBD1 (5 bases). This clonotype was obtained from a woman aged 40 to 50 in good health and CMV-seropositive. The CDR3 region has the DNA TGCGCCAGCAGCCAAGATCTCTGGGACCCGGCTTGGGGGGGTGGCTACACCTTC. It yields the protein CASSQDLWDPAWGGGYTF.